The clone carrying this T cell receptor beta chain showed up just a few times. The antigen remains undetermined. The data derive from a study of graft-versus-host responses after intestinal transplantation. Study context: Induction with anti-thymocyte globulin, then tacrolimus and steroids for approximately three years, was given to all recipients. General study results and limits: GvH clones surfaced in recipient marrow, some emerging earlier in ileum or blood. Graft-donor T cell macrochimerism coincided with high graft-versus-host to host-versus-graft clonal ratios in allografts.

The germline V gene has CDR1 SGHRS and CDR2 YFSETQ. Trimming stripped 4 bases from V and 8 bases from J, with 21 bases between. The CDR3 spans 15 residues. Here immunoSEQ multiplex PCR was the method, and the copy in TCRdb shows in-frame clones only, minus some. Here the sample spans 55,000 to 70,000 clones, around nine tenths being singletons. The receptor was derived from a human patient who received an intestinal transplant, so some T cells may come from the graft donor. The source material was PBMCs, sampled roughly 120 days after intestinal transplantation. The rearrangement joins TRBV5-1 to TRBJ1-2; TRBD1 might be the D (6 bases). The CDR3 bases are TGCGCCAGCAGCCCTACGGCAGGGGAGAGTTTGGGCTACACCTTC. Translation gives CASSPTAGESLGYTF.